This TCR beta chain comes out of a study of PD-1 blockade in classical Hodgkin lymphoma. Germline values: CDR1 MNHEY, CDR2 SVGAGI. The CDR3 is 15 residues long. V lost 5 bases, J lost 2 bases, and 3 bases stayed unmatched. TCRdb's copy holds only in-frame clones and misses some; the assay was immunoSEQ multiplex PCR. The sample yields about 20,000 clones, roughly 82% seen once. The time point is: cycle 4 day 1 (C4D1), after less than seven weeks of nivolumab. Every patient had relapsed following autologous stem cell transplantation, and cohorts differed in brentuximab vedotin exposure. Thawed PBMCs supplied CD8+ T cells via magnetic negative selection. A remark on this clone: Its antigen remains unknown.

Findings of the study overall: Significant TCR diversity gains by C4D1 occurred in CD4+ but not CD8+ cells. The diversity seen at baseline in complete responders resembled that of newly diagnosed patients.

The sequence came from a human donor with classical Hodgkin lymphoma. V and J are TRBV6-5 and TRBJ2-3; 11 nucleotides agree with TRBD2. Sequences were derived from CD8+ T cells from blood, sampled before the fourth cycle of nivolumab. The CDR3 region has the DNA TGTGCCAGCAGTCCGGGACTAGCGGACACAGATACGCAGTATTTT. This sequence encodes CASSPGLADTDTQYF.